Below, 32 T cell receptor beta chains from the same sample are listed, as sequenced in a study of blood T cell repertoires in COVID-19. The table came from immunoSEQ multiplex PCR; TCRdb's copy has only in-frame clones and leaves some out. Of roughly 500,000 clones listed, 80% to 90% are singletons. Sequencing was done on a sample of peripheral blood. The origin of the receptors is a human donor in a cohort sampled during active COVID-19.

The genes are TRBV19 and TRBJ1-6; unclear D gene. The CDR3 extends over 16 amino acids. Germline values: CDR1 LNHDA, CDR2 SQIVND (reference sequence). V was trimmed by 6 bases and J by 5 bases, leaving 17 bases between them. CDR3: CASSAVHLLDNSPLHF. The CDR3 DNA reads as TGTGCCAGTAGCGCGGTTCATCTCCTCGATAATTCACCCCTCCACTTT.

The CDR3 spells CASSRSSGRVYEQYF. The CDR3 DNA reads as TGCGCCAGCAGCAGAAGTAGCGGGAGAGTCTACGAGCAGTACTTC. The rearrangement uses TRBV5-1 and TRBJ2-7; 9 nucleotides align to TRBD2. Trimming cost V 4 bases and J 3 bases; bases outside gene matches: 8. Germline values: CDR1 SGHRS, CDR2 YFSETQ. The CDR3 has 15 residues.

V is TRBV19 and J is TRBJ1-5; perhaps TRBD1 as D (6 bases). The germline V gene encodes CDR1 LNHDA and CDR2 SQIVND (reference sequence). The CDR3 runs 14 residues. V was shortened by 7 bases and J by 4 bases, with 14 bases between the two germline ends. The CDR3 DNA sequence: TGTGCCAGTAACAGGGAAGTCGGAAATCAGCCCCAGCATTTT. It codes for CASNREVGNQPQHF.

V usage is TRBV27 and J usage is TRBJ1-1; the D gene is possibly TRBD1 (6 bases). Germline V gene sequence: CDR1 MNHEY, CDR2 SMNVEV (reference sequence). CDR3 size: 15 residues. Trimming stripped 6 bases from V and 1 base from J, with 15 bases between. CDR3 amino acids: CASRVTGTWNTEAFF. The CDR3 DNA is TGTGCCAGCAGGGTTACCGGGACATGGAACACTGAAGCTTTCTTT.

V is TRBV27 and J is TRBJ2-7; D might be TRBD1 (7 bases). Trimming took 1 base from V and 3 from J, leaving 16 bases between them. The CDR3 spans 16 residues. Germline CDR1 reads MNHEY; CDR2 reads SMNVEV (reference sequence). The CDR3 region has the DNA TGTGCCAGCAGTTTATACCCCCGACAGGGAGGCTACGAGCAGTACTTC. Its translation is CASSLYPRQGGYEQYF.

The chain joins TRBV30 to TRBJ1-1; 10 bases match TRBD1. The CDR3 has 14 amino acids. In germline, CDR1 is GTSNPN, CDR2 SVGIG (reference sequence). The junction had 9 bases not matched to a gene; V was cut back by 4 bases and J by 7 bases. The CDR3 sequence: CAWTRDRGHFEAFF. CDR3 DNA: TGTGCCTGGACCCGGGACAGGGGACACTTTGAAGCTTTCTTT.

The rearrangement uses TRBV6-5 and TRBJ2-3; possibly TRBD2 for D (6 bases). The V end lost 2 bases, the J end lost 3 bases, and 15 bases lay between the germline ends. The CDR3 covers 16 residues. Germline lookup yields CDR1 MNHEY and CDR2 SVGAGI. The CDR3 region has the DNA TGTGCCAGCAGTTACGCGGGACCCCGAGGGACAGATACGCAGTATTTT. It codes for CASSYAGPRGTDTQYF.

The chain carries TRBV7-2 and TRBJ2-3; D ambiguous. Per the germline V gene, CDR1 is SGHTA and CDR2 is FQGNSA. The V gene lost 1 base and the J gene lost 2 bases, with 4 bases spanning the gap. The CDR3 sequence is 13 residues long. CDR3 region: CASSLDHTDTQYF. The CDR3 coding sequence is TGTGCCAGCAGCTTAGATCACACAGATACGCAGTATTTT.

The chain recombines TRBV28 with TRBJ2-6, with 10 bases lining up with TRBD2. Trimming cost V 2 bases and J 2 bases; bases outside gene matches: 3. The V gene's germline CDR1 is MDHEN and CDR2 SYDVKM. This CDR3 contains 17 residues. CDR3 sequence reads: CASSLRLAGAGANVLTF. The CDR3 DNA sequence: TGTGCCAGCAGTTTAAGGCTAGCGGGAGCTGGGGCCAACGTCCTGACTTTC.

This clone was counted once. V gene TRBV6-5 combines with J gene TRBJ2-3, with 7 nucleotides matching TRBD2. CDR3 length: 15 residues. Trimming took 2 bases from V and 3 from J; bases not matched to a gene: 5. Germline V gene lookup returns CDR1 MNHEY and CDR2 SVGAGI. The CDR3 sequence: CASSYAGARTDTQYF. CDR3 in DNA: TGTGCCAGCAGTTACGCGGGAGCACGGACAGATACGCAGTATTTT.

The CDR3 loop reads CSASDVRSTDTQYF. The CDR3 region has the DNA TGCAGTGCTAGTGATGTTAGATCCACAGATACGCAGTATTTT. The J gene is TRBJ2-3, the V gene TRBV20-1; no firm D call. From germline, CDR1 is DFQATT and CDR2 SNEGSKA (reference sequence). The V end lost 3 bases, the J end lost 2 bases, and 12 bases lay between the germline ends. There are 14 residues in the CDR3.

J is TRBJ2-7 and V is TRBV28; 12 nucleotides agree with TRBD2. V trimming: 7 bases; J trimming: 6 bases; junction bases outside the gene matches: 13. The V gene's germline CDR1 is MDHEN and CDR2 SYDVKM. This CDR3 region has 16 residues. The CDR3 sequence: CASTVTSGRSRSEQYF. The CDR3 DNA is TGTGCCAGCACGGTAACTAGCGGGAGGAGCCGGAGCGAGCAGTACTTC.

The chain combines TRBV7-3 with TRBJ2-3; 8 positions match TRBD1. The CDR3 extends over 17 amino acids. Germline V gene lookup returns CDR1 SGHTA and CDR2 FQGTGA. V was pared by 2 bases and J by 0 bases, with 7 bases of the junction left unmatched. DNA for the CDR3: TGTGCCAGCAGCTTAGGCGACAGGGGTTCAAGCACAGATACGCAGTATTTT. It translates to CASSLGDRGSSTDTQYF.

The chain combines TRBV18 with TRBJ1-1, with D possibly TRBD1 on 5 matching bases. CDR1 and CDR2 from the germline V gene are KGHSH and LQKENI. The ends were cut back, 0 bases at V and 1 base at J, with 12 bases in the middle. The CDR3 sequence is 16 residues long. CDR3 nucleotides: TGTGCCAGCTCACCACCAGTAACAGGCGGGAACACTGAAGCTTTCTTT. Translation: CASSPPVTGGNTEAFF.

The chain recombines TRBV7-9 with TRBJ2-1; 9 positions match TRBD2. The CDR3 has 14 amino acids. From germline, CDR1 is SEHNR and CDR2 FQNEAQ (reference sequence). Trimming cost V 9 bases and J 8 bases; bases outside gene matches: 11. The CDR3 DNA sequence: TGTGCCAGTACTAGCGGGCTGGCCGCGGATGAGCAGTTCTTC. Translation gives CASTSGLAADEQFF.

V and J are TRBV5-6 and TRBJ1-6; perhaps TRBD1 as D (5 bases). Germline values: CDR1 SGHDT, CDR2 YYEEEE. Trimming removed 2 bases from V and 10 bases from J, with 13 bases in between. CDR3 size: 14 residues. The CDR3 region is CASSFDRFESPLHF. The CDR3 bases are TGTGCCAGCAGCTTTGACAGATTTGAATCACCCCTCCACTTT. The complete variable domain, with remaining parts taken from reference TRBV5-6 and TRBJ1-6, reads DAGVTQSPTHLIKTRGQQVTLRCSPKSGHDTVSWYQQALGQGPQFIFQYYEEEERQRGNFPDRFSGHQFPNYSSELNVNALLLGDSALYLCASSFDRFESPLHFGNGTRLTVT.

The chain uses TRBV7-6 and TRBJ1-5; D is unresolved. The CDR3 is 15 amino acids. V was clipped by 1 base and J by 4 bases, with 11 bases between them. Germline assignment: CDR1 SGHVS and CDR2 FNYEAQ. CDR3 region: CASSLGSGRNQPQHF. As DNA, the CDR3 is TGTGCCAGCAGCTTAGGTAGCGGGCGTAATCAGCCCCAGCATTTT. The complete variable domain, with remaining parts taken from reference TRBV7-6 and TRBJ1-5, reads GAGVSQSPRYKVTKRGQDVALRCDPISGHVSLYWYRQALGQGPEFLTYFNYEAQQDKSGLPNDRFSAERPEGSISTLTIQRTEQRDSAMYRCASSLGSGRNQPQHFGDGTRLSIL.

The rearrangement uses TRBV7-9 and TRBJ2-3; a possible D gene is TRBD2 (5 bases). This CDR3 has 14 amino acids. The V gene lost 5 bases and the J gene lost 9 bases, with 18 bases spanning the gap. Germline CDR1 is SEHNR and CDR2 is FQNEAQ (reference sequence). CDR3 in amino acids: CASSPQDWHETQYF. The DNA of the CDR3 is TGTGCCAGCAGCCCCCAGGACTGGCATGAGACGCAGTATTTT. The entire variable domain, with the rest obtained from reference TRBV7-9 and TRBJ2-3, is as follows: DTGVSQNPRHKITKRGQNVTFRCDPISEHNRLYWYRQTLGQGPEFLTYFQNEAQLEKSRLLSDRFSAERPKGSFSTLEIQRTEQGDSAMYLCASSPQDWHETQYFGPGTRLTVL.

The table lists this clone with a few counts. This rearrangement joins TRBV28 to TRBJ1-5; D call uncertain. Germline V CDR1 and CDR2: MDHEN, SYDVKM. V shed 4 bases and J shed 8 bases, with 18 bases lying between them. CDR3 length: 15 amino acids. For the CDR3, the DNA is TGTGCCAGCAGTTCGCCTGCGGAGAGATGGGAGCCCCAGCATTTT. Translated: CASSSPAERWEPQHF.

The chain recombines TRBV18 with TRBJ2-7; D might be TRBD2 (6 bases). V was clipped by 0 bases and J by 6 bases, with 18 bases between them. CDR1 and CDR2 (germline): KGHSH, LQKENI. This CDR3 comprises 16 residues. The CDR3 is CASSPPPIGGEREQYF. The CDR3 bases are TGTGCCAGCTCACCACCGCCGATCGGGGGAGAGCGCGAGCAGTACTTC.

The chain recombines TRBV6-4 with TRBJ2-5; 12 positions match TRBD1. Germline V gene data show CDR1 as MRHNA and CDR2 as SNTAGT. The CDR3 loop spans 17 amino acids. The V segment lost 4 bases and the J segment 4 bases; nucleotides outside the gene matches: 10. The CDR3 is CASSVLGDRGRSETQYF. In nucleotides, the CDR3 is TGTGCCAGCAGTGTTTTGGGGGACAGGGGGCGCTCAGAGACCCAGTACTTC.

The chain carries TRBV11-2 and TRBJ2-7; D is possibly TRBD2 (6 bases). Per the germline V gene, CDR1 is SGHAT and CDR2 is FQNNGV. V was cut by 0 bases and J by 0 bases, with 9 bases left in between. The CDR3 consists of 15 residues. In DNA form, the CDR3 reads TGTGCCAGCAGCTTAGATGGGGGGAGCTCCTACGAGCAGTACTTC. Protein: CASSLDGGSSYEQYF.

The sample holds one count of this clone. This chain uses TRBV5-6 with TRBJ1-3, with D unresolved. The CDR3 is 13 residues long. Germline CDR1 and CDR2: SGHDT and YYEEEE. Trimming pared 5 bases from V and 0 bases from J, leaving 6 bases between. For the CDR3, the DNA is TGTGCCAGCAGAGTACACTCTGGAAACACCATATATTTT. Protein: CASRVHSGNTIYF. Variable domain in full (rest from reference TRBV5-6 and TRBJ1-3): DAGVTQSPTHLIKTRGQQVTLRCSPKSGHDTVSWYQQALGQGPQFIFQYYEEEERQRGNFPDRFSGHQFPNYSSELNVNALLLGDSALYLCASRVHSGNTIYFGEGSWLTVV.

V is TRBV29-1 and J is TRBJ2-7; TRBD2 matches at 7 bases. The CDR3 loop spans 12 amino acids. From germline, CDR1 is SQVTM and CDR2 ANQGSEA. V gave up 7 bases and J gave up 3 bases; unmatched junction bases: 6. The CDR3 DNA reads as TGCAGCGCAACCGGCGGGAGCTACGAGCAGTACTTC. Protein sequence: CSATGGSYEQYF.

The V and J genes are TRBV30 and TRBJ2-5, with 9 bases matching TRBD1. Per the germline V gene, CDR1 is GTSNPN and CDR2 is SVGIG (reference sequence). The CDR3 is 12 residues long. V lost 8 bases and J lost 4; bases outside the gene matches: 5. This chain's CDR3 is CASDRGGETQYF. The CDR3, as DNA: TGTGCCAGCGACAGGGGGGGAGAGACCCAGTACTTC.

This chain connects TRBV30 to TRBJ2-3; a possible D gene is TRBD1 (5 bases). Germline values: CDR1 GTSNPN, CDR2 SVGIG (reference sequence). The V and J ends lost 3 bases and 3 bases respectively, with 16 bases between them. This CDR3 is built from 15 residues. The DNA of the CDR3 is TGTGCCTGGAGCTCACAGGTGGAGTGGACAGATACGCAGTATTTT. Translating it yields CAWSSQVEWTDTQYF.

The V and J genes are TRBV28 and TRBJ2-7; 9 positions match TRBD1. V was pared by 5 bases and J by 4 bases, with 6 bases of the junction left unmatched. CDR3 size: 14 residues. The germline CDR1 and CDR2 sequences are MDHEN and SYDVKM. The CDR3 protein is CASSDPGQGYEQYF. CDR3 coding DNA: TGTGCCAGCAGTGATCCGGGACAGGGTTACGAGCAGTACTTC.

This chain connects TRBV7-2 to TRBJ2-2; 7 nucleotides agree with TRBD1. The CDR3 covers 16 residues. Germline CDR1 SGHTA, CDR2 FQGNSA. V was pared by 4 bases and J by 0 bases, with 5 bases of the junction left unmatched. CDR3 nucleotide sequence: TGTGCCAGCAGCTCGTTGACAGGGACGAACACCGGGGAGCTGTTTTTT. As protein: CASSSLTGTNTGELFF.

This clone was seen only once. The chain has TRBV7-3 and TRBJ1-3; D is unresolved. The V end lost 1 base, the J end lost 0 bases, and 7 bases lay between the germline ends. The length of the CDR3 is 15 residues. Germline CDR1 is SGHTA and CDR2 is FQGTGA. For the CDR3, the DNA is TGTGCCAGCAGCTTAAACGGGGACTCTGGAAACACCATATATTTT. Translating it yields CASSLNGDSGNTIYF.

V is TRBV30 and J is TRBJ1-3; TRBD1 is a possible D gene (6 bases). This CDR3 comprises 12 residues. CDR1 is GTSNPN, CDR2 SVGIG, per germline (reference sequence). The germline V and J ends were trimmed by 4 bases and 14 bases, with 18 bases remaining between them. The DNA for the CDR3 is TGTGCCTGGACAGCTTCCGGGACAACAGTATATTTT. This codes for CAWTASGTTVYF.

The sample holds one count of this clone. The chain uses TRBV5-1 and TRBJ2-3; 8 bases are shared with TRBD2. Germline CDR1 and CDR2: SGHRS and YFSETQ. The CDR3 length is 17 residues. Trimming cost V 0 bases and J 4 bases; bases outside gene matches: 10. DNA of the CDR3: TGCGCCAGCAGCTTGGCCGAAACGGGAGGGCCATCAGATACGCAGTATTTT. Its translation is CASSLAETGGPSDTQYF.

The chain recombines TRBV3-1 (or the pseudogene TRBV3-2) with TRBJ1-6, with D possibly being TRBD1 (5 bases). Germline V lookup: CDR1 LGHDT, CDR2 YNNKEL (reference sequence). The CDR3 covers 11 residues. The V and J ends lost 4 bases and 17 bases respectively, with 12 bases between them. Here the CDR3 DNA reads TGTGCCAGCAGCCTTGCCGACAGTATCCACTTT. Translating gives CASSLADSIHF.